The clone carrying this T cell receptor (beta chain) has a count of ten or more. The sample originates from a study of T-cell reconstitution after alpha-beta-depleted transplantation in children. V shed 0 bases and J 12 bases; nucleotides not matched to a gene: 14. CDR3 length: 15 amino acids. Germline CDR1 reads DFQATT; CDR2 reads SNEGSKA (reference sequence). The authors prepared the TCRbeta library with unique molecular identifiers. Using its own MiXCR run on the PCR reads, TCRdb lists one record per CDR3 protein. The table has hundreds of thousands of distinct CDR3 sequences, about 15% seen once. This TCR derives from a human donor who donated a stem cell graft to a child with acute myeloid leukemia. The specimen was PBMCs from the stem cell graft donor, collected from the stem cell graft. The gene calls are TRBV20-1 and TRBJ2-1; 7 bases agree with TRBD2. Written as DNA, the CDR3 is TGCAGTGCTAGAGATTCGCGGGAGATGCACGAGGGGCAGTTCTTC. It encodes CSARDSREMHEGQFF.